The sequence of this T cell receptor (beta chain) was determined in a study of shared clonotypes between healthy human individuals. General study findings and limits: Clonotypes not shared had lower generation probabilities than those common to all four donors.

Assay: immunoSEQ multiplex PCR; the TCRdb copy retains only in-frame clones and omits some. The top ten clones hold approximately 1.7% of a sample with a few million clones, roughly 95% of them seen once. As regards this clone: Its antigen is still unknown.

Germline trimming cut 8 bases from V and 4 bases from J; bases unmatched to any gene: 4. The CDR3 is 12 amino acids. Germline assignment: CDR1 SEHNR and CDR2 FQNEAQ (reference sequence). Naive CD8 cells lacked CD45RO and underwent positive selection for CCR7, leaving out terminally differentiated effector memory CD45RA+ cells. The receptor comes from a young man in good health. Some clones in this sample may be carry-over from other donors' samples. This sequence joins TRBV7-9 and TRBJ1-2; TRBD1 aligns across 7 bases. What was sequenced was naive CD8+ T cells from PBMCs. CDR3 loop: CASPGGAYGYTF. The DNA for the CDR3 is TGTGCCAGCCCAGGGGGGGCCTATGGCTACACCTTC.